These 26 T cell receptor beta chains originate from one sample sequenced in a study of spatial heterogeneity in lung cancer (dated 2019 in TCRdb). The sample's time point, from its label and the paper: sample taken at primary tumor resection. Library generation was performed with 5' RACE. Sequencing was carried out with a NextSeq 500. TCRdb took the public reads, trimmed them with fastp at Q25, ran MiXCR for clone calling and kept in-frame beta chains. Rows matching on CDR3 protein sequence are summarized as one entry with the most common DNA and genes. The sample records approximately 20,000 distinct CDR3 sequences, around 4.3% of which are singletons. Less than 8% of the sample belongs to the ten largest clones. This sample comprised PBMCs, obtained at surgery. Receptors originate from a male donor with early-stage non-small cell lung cancer.

This clonotype was observed at least ten times. The genes are TRBV27 and TRBJ2-3, with D unresolved. The CDR3 spans 12 residues. Germline-derived CDR1 and CDR2 are MNHEY and SMNVEV (reference sequence). V lost 5 bases and J 1 base, leaving 4 bases between the germline ends. The CDR3 DNA sequence: TGTGCCAGCAGTCTTCGCACAGATACGCAGTATTTT. It encodes CASSLRTDTQYF.

The genes are TRBV20-1 and TRBJ2-5; TRBD2 might be the D (6 bases). Germline loops: CDR1 DFQATT, CDR2 SNEGSKA (reference sequence). This CDR3 is built from 15 residues. V was trimmed by 4 bases and J by 0 bases, leaving 15 bases between them. The DNA for the CDR3 is TGCAGTGCTACCGGATTAGCGGACAACCAAGAGACCCAGTACTTC. As protein: CSATGLADNQETQYF.

Concerning this clonotype itself: A much larger clone differs from this one at a single base, so this may be a read error. The chain couples TRBV30 to TRBJ1-1; 8 bases match TRBD1. This CDR3 comprises 16 residues. With 2 bases clipped from V and 3 bases from J, the junction kept 11 bases outside the gene matches. Germline assignment: CDR1 GTSNPN and CDR2 SVGIG (reference sequence). Here the CDR3 reads CAWSRRQGTMHTEAFF. The CDR3 region has the DNA TGTGCCTGGAGTAGGCGACAGGGGACAATGCACACTGAAGCTTTCTTT.

This clonotype was seen at least ten times. The J gene is TRBJ1-5, the V gene TRBV19; the D gene is possibly TRBD1 (6 bases). With 7 bases removed from V and 4 bases from J, the gap between germline ends came to 11 bases. CDR3 length: 13 amino acids. CDR1 is LNHDA, CDR2 SQIVND, per germline (reference sequence). Here the CDR3 DNA reads TGTGCCAGTAAGATAACAGGGAATCAGCCCCAGCATTTT. Translating gives CASKITGNQPQHF.

This clonotype was seen at least ten times. This chain's CDR3 is CASSVEVGGSYEQYF. As DNA, the CDR3 is TGTGCCAGCAGCGTAGAGGTCGGGGGGTCCTACGAGCAGTACTTC. This chain links TRBV9 with TRBJ2-7, with TRBD2 identical over 7 bases. The V gene end was trimmed by 0 bases and the J gene end by 1 base; junction bases not matched to a gene: 4. Germline CDR1 and CDR2: SGDLS and YYNGEE. This CDR3 contains 15 residues.

This clonotype was observed many times. The chain is built from TRBV28 and TRBJ1-3; D perhaps matches TRBD1 (5 bases). The V end was cut by 4 bases, the J end by 3 bases, with 13 bases between. The germline CDR1 and CDR2 sequences are MDHEN and SYDVKM. CDR3 length equals 15 residues. The CDR3 protein is CASSSRGGGGNTIYF. As DNA, the CDR3 is TGTGCCAGCAGTTCGCGTGGGGGAGGTGGAAACACCATATATTTT.

This clonotype was recorded many times. The chain is built from TRBV2 and TRBJ1-1, with 7 nucleotides matching TRBD1. CDR3 size: 12 residues. Germline assignment: CDR1 SNHLY and CDR2 FYNNEI. Trimming removed 8 bases from V and 9 bases from J; junction bases left unmatched: 9. CDR3 nucleotide sequence: TGTGCCAGCGGGAGGGACAGCGGAAAAGCTTTCTTT. Protein sequence: CASGRDSGKAFF.

This clonotype was seen ten or more times. The CDR3 protein is CSVLQGAYEQYF. The CDR3 DNA reads as TGCAGCGTTCTACAGGGGGCGTACGAGCAGTACTTC. This chain joins TRBV29-1 and TRBJ2-7, with TRBD1 identical over 9 bases. Germline trimming cut 5 bases from V and 4 bases from J; bases unmatched to any gene: 3. CDR1 and CDR2 (germline): SQVTM, ANQGSEA. The CDR3 has 12 residues.

This clonotype was seen many times. The rearrangement links TRBV28 to TRBJ1-5, with D possibly TRBD1 on 5 matching bases. CDR1 is MDHEN, CDR2 SYDVKM, per germline. CDR3 length: 15 residues. Trimming shortened V by 2 bases and J by 3 bases, and 11 bases separated the two germline ends. The CDR3 protein is CASSLQGPYNQPQHF. The CDR3 DNA sequence: TGTGCCAGCAGTTTACAGGGCCCGTACAATCAGCCCCAGCATTTT.

This clonotype was picked up many times. The chain uses TRBV6-5 and TRBJ1-1; tentatively, D is TRBD1 (5 bases). The germline V gene has CDR1 MNHEY and CDR2 SVGAGI. This CDR3 has 16 amino acids. V shed 4 bases and J shed 4 bases, with 19 bases lying between them. CDR3 in amino acids: CASSWAGRALSTEAFF. CDR3 DNA sequence: TGTGCCAGCAGTTGGGCAGGGAGAGCCCTCAGCACTGAAGCTTTCTTT.

This clonotype appeared many times. A read error may produce the germline difference seen at one junction end. The chain has TRBV2 and TRBJ1-5; 7 nucleotides agree with TRBD1. The CDR3 has 15 amino acids. Germline V gene data show CDR1 as SNHLY and CDR2 as FYNNEI. The DNA of the CDR3 is TGTGCCAGCAGGGAAGACAGGGTCGGAATTCAGCCCCAGCATTTT. Residues: CASREDRVGIQPQHF.

This clonotype showed up many times. The V call is TRBV19, the J call TRBJ2-2; no firm D call. Per germline, CDR1 LNHDA and CDR2 SQIVND (reference sequence). Trimming removed 6 bases at V and 4 bases at J, with 15 bases between. The CDR3 is 15 amino acids. Here the CDR3 reads CASSPLSALTGELFF. In DNA form, the CDR3 reads TGTGCCAGTAGCCCTCTGTCAGCCCTCACCGGGGAGCTGTTTTTT.

This clonotype was picked up many times. The rearrangement links TRBV20-1 to TRBJ2-4, with D perhaps TRBD2 (7 bases). V was pared by 6 bases and J by 6 bases, with 15 bases between. CDR3 length equals 13 residues. Germline CDR1 reads DFQATT; CDR2 reads SNEGSKA (reference sequence). The CDR3 protein is CSALGGGVNIQYF. In DNA, the CDR3 is TGCAGTGCCTTGGGGGGGGGCGTAAACATTCAGTACTTC.

Only a few counts were recorded for this clonotype. This chain joins TRBV24-1 and TRBJ2-1; no clear D. The length of the CDR3 is 15 residues. V was trimmed by 3 bases and J by 5 bases, leaving 13 bases between them. The germline CDR1 and CDR2 sequences are KGHDR and SFDVKD. CDR3 sequence (DNA): TGTGCCACCAGTGATCCCCGGACGCCCCACAATGAGCAGTTCTTC. Protein product: CATSDPRTPHNEQFF.

Many counts were recorded for this clonotype. The CDR3 region is CASSFRGYGNYGYTF. The CDR3 nucleotides read TGCGCCAGCAGCTTCAGAGGATATGGGAACTATGGCTACACCTTC. The rearrangement links TRBV5-1 to TRBJ1-2; D uncertain. Germline CDR1 reads SGHRS; CDR2 reads YFSETQ. Trimming left V 2 bases short and J 2 bases short, with 13 bases between. CDR3 length: 15 residues.

By share, this clonotype counts as medium-sized. The chain recombines TRBV3-1 with TRBJ2-1; D is possibly TRBD2 (5 bases). The CDR3 totals 15 residues. V was trimmed by 0 bases and J by 4 bases, leaving 10 bases between them. Germline lookup yields CDR1 LGHDT and CDR2 YNNKEL (reference sequence). In DNA, the CDR3 is TGTGCCAGCAGCCAAGATACCGGGGATTACAATGAGCAGTTCTTC. Protein product: CASSQDTGDYNEQFF.

In its sample, this clonotype was seen many times. Written as DNA, the CDR3 is TGTGCCAGCAGCGTAGCTTGGGGGCCCAATTCACCCCTCCACTTT. Protein product: CASSVAWGPNSPLHF. The chain recombines TRBV9 with TRBJ1-6; a weak D match, TRBD1 (6 bases). Germline lookup yields CDR1 SGDLS and CDR2 YYNGEE. V lost 0 bases, J lost 7 bases, and 11 bases lay in between. The CDR3 has 15 residues.

This clonotype was seen ten or more times. A read error may explain this, as a much larger clone is one base away. The chain employs TRBV7-9 and TRBJ1-1; D gene ambiguous. Trimming cost V 8 bases and J 6 bases, with 13 bases left between them. This CDR3 region has 12 residues. Germline V CDR1 and CDR2: SEHNR, FQNEAQ (reference sequence). CDR3 coding DNA: TGTGCCAGCTCGCTTGCGGGTGCTGAAGCTTTCTTT. As protein: CASSLAGAEAFF.

In this sample, this clonotype turned up many times. The chain recombines TRBV29-1 with TRBJ1-1, with 7 positions matching TRBD1. The CDR3 extends over 15 amino acids. Germline V CDR1 and CDR2: SQVTM, ANQGSEA. V dropped 0 bases and J dropped 0; count of bases not matched to a gene: 4. In DNA, the CDR3 is TGCAGCGTTGAAGACTTGGGACAGTTGAACACTGAAGCTTTCTTT. This encodes CSVEDLGQLNTEAFF.

This clonotype showed up many times. J is TRBJ2-5 and V is TRBV29-1; 8 bases fit TRBD2. There are 13 residues in the CDR3. The germline V gene has CDR1 SQVTM and CDR2 ANQGSEA. V dropped 4 bases and J dropped 4; count of bases not matched to a gene: 5. CDR3: CSVVGGAGETQYF. CDR3 DNA sequence: TGCAGCGTTGTCGGGGGGGCGGGAGAGACCCAGTACTTC. The complete variable domain, with remaining parts taken from reference TRBV29-1 and TRBJ2-5, reads SAVISQKPSRDICQRGTSLTIQCQVDSQVTMMFWYRQQPGQSLTLIATANQGSEATYESGFVIDKFPISRPNLTFSTLTVSNMSPEDSSIYLCSVVGGAGETQYFGPGTRLLVL.

This clonotype appeared many times. The DNA of the CDR3 is TGTGCCTTATGGACAGTGGTAAACACTGAAGCTTTCTTT. It specifies CALWTVVNTEAFF. This sequence joins TRBV7-9 and TRBJ1-1; weak D call: TRBD1 (6 bases). V was trimmed by 11 bases and J by 2 bases, leaving 15 bases between them. CDR1 SEHNR and CDR2 FQNEAQ come from the germline V gene (reference sequence). This CDR3 has 13 residues. The full variable domain, rest sourced from reference TRBV7-9 and TRBJ1-1, is DTGVSQNPRHKITKRGQNVTFRCDPISEHNRLYWYRQTLGQGPEFLTYFQNEAQLEKSRLLSDRFSAERPKGSFSTLEIQRTEQGDSAMYLCALWTVVNTEAFFGQGTRLTVV.

This clonotype was detected ten times or more. The chain couples TRBV7-2 to TRBJ2-3; D tentatively reads TRBD1 or TRBD2 (5 bases each). The CDR3 is 17 residues long. The V gene's germline CDR1 is SGHTA and CDR2 FQGNSA. V gave up 1 base and J gave up 1 base, with 15 bases separating them. CDR3 amino acids: CASSLGPKGTGTDTQYF. The CDR3 DNA sequence: TGTGCCAGCAGCTTAGGGCCTAAAGGGACGGGCACAGATACGCAGTATTTT.

This clonotype showed up many times. V is TRBV18 and J is TRBJ2-1; D uncertain. The CDR3 spans 13 residues. Germline V lookup: CDR1 KGHSH, CDR2 LQKENI. Trimming removed 5 bases from V and 9 bases from J, with 14 bases in between. As DNA, the CDR3 is TGTGCCAGCTCAGGCAGTGCTGGGTTTGAGCAGTTCTTC. Amino acid sequence: CASSGSAGFEQFF.

The V call is TRBV7-9, the J call TRBJ1-4; 10 nucleotides match TRBD1. Germline V CDR1 and CDR2: SEHNR, FQNEAQ (reference sequence). With V trimmed by 1 base and J by 7 bases, 3 bases remained unmatched. The CDR3 runs to 15 residues. CDR3 in amino acids: CASSLVGTGVEKLFF. The CDR3 nucleotides are TGTGCCAGCAGCTTAGTGGGGACAGGGGTTGAAAAACTGTTTTTT.

This clonotype was observed many times. The CDR3 DNA follows: TGTGCTTCCAAGGCAAGGGGGTTAGGGATGAACACTGAAGCTTTCTTT. Its translation: CASKARGLGMNTEAFF. The V call is TRBV7-9, the J call TRBJ1-1, with D possibly TRBD1 on 6 matching bases. The germline V gene encodes CDR1 SEHNR and CDR2 FQNEAQ (reference sequence). CDR3 size: 16 residues.

This clonotype has at least ten counts. This sequence joins TRBV11-2 and TRBJ1-6; D unresolved. The CDR3 contains 12 residues. Germline V lookup: CDR1 SGHAT, CDR2 FQNNGV. Trimming shortened V by 0 bases and J by 12 bases, and 6 bases separated the two germline ends. The CDR3 protein is CASSLEAGPLHF. CDR3 nucleotide sequence: TGTGCCAGCAGCTTAGAAGCAGGACCCCTCCACTTT.